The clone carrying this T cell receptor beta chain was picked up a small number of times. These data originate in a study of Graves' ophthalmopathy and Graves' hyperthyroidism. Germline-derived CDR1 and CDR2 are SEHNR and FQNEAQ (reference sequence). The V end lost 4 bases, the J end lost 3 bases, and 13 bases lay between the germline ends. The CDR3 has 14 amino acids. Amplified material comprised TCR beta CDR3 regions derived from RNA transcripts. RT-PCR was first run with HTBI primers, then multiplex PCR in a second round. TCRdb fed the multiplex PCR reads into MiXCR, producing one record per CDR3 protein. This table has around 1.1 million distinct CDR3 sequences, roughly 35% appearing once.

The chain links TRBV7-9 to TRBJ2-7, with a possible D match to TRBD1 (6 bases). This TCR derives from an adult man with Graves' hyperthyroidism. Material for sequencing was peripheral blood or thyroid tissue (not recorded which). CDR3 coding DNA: TGTGCCAGCAGCTCAGGACAGATTCTCTACGAGCAGTACTTC. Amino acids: CASSSGQILYEQYF.